Listed below are T cell receptor beta chains from one sample, sequenced in a study of T-cell reconstitution after alpha-beta-depleted transplantation in children. TCRdb fed the PCR reads into MiXCR, producing one record per CDR3 protein. The table records approximately 980,000 distinct CDR3 sequences, about 29% of them present only once. Sequencing used PBMCs, mostly from graft donor cells, obtained 360 days after TCRalphabeta/CD19-depleted stem cell transplant. The receptors originated from a boy under two years old who had a stem cell transplant for SCID, so the T cells may come from the graft donor. CDR3s include the opening cysteine and the closing phenylalanine or tryptophan. Each record gives: V gene, clone size, J gene, D gene, CDR3 protein, CDR3 DNA. D genes are given only for firm matches. Clone size is shown for a subset of rows, as once, few, many or a class of expanded clone.

>TRBV5-4|.|TRBJ1-5|.
CASSLARMGQPQHF
TGTGCCAGCAGCTTGGCCAGGATGGGGCAGCCCCAGCATTTT
>TRBV20-1|.|TRBJ2-2|TRBD1
CSAVNRGTGELFF
TGCAGTGCAGTTAACAGGGGTACCGGGGAGCTGTTTTTT
>TRBV25-1|.|TRBJ2-3|.
CASSGDRKLTDTQYF
TGTGCCAGCAGTGGTGACAGGAAGCTTACAGATACGCAGTATTTT
>TRBV4-1|.|TRBJ1-2|.
CASSQTGISGYTF
TGCGCCAGCAGCCAAACAGGGATAAGCGGCTACACCTTC
>TRBV2|.|TRBJ2-5|TRBD1
CASRRGQGAETQYF
TGTGCCAGCAGGAGGGGACAGGGGGCAGAGACCCAGTACTTC
>TRBV29-1|.|TRBJ2-6|.
CSAQAGANVLTF
TGCAGCGCCCAGGCCGGGGCCAACGTCCTGACTTTC
>TRBV7-9|few|TRBJ2-3|TRBD2
CASSFPAGATDTQYF
TGTGCCAGCAGCTTTCCAGCGGGGGCCACAGATACGCAGTATTTT
>TRBV20-1|.|TRBJ2-7|.
CSASLGGVSSYEQYF
TGCAGTGCTAGCTTAGGGGGGGTGAGCTCCTACGAGCAGTACTTC
>TRBV12-3/TRBV12-4|.|TRBJ1-3|.
CASSPWTVSGNTIYF
TGTGCCAGCAGTCCCTGGACAGTTTCTGGAAACACCATATATTTT
>TRBV20-1|.|TRBJ2-7|.
CSARDGRSVSSYEQYF
TGCAGTGCTAGAGATGGGCGGAGCGTTTCGTCCTACGAGCAGTACTTC
>TRBV5-1|few|TRBJ1-2|.
CASSQGYNYGYTF
TGCGCCAGCAGCCAGGGGTATAACTATGGCTACACCTTC
>TRBV28|.|TRBJ2-2|.
CASSWDQENTGELFF
TGTGCCAGCAGTTGGGATCAGGAGAACACCGGGGAGCTGTTTTTT
>TRBV5-5|.|TRBJ1-1|.
CASSQEVVTEAFF
TGTGCCAGCAGCCAAGAGGTGGTCACTGAAGCTTTCTTT
>TRBV4-3|.|TRBJ1-5|.
CASSRKNGKLNQPQHF
TGCGCCAGCAGCCGAAAGAATGGGAAATTAAATCAGCCCCAGCATTTT
>TRBV2|.|TRBJ2-1|TRBD2
CASILDGLGVYNEQFF
TGTGCCAGCATCCTAGATGGACTAGGGGTGTACAATGAGCAGTTCTTC
>TRBV19|few|TRBJ2-5|.
CASSFKTPGRQETQYF
TGTGCCAGTAGCTTCAAAACTCCGGGACGGCAAGAGACCCAGTACTTC
>TRBV28|.|TRBJ2-7|.
CASSAPGISYEQYF
TGTGCCAGCAGTGCTCCAGGGATCTCCTACGAGCAGTACTTC
>TRBV4-2|.|TRBJ2-7|.
CASSQDPGGAYEQYF
TGTGCCAGCAGCCAAGATCCTGGGGGAGCCTACGAGCAGTACTTC